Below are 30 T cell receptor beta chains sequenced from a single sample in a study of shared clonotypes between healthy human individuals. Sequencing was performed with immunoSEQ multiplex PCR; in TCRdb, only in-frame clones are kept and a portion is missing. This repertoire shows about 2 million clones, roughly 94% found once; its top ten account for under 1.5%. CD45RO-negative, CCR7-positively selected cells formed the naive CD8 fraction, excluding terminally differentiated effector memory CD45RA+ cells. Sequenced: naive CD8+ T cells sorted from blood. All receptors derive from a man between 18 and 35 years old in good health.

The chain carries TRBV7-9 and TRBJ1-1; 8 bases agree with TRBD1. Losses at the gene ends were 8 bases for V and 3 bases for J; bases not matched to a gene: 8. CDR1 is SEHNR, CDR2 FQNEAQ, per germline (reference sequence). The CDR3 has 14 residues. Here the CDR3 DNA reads TGTGCCAGCTCCCCGGTGGACAGGGACACTGAAGCTTTCTTT. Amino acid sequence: CASSPVDRDTEAFF.

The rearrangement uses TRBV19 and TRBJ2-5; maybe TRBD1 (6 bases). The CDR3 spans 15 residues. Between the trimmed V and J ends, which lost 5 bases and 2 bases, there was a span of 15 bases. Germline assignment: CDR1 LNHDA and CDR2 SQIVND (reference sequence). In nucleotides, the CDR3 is TGTGCCAGTAGTCCCCAGAGGACAGTACAAGAGACCCAGTACTTC. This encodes CASSPQRTVQETQYF.

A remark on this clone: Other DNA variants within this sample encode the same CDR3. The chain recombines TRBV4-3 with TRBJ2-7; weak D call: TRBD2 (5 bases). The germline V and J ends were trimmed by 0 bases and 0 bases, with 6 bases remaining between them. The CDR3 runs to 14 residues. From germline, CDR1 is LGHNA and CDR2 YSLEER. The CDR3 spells CASSQDSVSYEQYF. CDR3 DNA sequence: TGCGCCAGCAGCCAAGATAGCGTCTCCTACGAGCAGTACTTC.

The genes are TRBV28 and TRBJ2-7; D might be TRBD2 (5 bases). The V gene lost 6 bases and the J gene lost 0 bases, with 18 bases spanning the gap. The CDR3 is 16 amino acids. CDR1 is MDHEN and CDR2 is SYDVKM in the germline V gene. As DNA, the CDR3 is TGTGCCAGCAGCCCCGAGAGGGAGCGGCGCTCCTACGAGCAGTACTTC. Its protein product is CASSPERERRSYEQYF.

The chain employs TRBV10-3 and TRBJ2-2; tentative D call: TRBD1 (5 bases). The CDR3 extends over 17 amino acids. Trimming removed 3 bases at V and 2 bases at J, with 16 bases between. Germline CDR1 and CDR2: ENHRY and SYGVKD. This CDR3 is CAISDYDRLPNTGELFF. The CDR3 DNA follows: TGTGCCATCAGTGACTATGACAGACTTCCAAACACCGGGGAGCTGTTTTTT.

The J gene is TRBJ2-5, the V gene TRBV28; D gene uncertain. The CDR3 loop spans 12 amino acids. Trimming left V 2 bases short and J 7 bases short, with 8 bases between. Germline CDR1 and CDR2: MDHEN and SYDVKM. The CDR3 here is CASSLELGTQYF. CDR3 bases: TGTGCCAGCAGTTTAGAGTTGGGGACCCAGTACTTC.

For the CDR3, the DNA is TGTGCCTGGAGGCCGGAGAACCAAGAGACCCAGTACTTC. This translates into CAWRPENQETQYF. This chain uses TRBV30 with TRBJ2-5; D ambiguous. Germline loops: CDR1 GTSNPN, CDR2 SVGIG (reference sequence). Trimming cost V 3 bases and J 0 bases, with 8 bases left between them. This CDR3 has 13 residues.

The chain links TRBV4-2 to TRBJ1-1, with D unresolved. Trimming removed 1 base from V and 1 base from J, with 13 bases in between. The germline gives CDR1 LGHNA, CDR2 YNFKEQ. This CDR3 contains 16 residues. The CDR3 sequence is CASSQVSGGENTEAFF. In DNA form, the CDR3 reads TGTGCCAGCAGCCAAGTGAGTGGCGGGGAGAACACTGAAGCTTTCTTT.

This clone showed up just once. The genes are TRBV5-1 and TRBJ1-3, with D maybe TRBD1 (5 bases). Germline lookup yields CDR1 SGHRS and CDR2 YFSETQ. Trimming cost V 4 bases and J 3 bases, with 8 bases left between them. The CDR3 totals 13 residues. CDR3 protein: CASSLGDGNTIYF. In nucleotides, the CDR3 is TGCGCCAGCAGCCTGGGGGATGGAAACACCATATATTTT.

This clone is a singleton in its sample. CDR3 sequence: CASSDLSGSYNEQFF. CDR3 DNA: TGTGCCAGCAGCGACCTTAGCGGCTCCTACAATGAGCAGTTCTTC. This rearrangement joins TRBV9 to TRBJ2-1; possibly TRBD2 for D (6 bases). This CDR3 is built from 15 residues. Germline V CDR1 and CDR2: SGDLS, YYNGEE. V shed 3 bases and J shed 0 bases, with 10 bases lying between them.

CDR3 nucleotides: TGCAGCGTTGTTACAGCTAGCACAGATACGCAGTATTTT. This gives the protein CSVVTASTDTQYF. The chain combines TRBV29-1 with TRBJ2-3, with D unresolved. This CDR3 comprises 13 residues. Germline lookup yields CDR1 SQVTM and CDR2 ANQGSEA. V was pared by 4 bases and J by 0 bases, with 8 bases between.

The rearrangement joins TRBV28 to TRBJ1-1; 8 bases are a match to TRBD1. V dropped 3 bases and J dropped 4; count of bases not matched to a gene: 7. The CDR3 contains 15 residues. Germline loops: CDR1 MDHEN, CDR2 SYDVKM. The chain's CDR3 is CASSFTATGVTEAFF. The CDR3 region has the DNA TGTGCCAGCAGTTTCACCGCGACAGGGGTCACTGAAGCTTTCTTT.

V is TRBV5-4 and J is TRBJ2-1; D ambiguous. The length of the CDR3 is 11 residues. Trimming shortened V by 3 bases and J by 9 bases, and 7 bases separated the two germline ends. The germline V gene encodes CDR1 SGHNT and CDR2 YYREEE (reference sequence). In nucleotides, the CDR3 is TGTGCCAGCAGCTACCAACGTGAGCAGTTCTTC. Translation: CASSYQREQFF. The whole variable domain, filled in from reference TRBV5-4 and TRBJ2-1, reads ETGVTQSPTHLIKTRGQQVTLRCSSQSGHNTVSWYQQALGQGPQFIFQYYREEENGRGNFPPRFSGLQFPNYSSELNVNALELDDSALYLCASSYQREQFFGPGTRLTVL.

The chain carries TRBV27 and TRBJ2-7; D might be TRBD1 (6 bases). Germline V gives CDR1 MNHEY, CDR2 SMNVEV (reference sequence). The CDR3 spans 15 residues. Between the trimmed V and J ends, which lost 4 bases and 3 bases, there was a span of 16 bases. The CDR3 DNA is TGTGCCAGCAGTTCCTCGGGACACCCATTCTACGAGCAGTACTTC. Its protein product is CASSSSGHPFYEQYF.

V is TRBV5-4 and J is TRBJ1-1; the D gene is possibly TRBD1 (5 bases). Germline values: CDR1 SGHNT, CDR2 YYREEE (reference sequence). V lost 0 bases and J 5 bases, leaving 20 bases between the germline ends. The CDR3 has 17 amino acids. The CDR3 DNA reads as TGTGCCAGCAGCTTGGGATCAATTGGGGGTAAGGGGACTGAAGCTTTCTTT. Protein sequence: CASSLGSIGGKGTEAFF.

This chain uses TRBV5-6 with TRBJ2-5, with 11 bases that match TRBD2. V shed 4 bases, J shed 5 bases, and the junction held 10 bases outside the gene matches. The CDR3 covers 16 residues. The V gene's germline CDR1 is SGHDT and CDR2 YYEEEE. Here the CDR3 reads CASSGPTSGRRETQYF. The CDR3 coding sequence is TGTGCCAGCAGCGGCCCCACTAGCGGGAGAAGGGAGACCCAGTACTTC.

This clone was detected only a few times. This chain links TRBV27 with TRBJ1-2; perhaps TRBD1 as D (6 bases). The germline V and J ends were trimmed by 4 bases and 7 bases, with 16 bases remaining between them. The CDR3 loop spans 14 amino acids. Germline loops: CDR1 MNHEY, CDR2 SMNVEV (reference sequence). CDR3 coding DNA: TGTGCCAGCAGTTCTTTGGGGGGCATGCGTGGCTACACCTTC. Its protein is CASSSLGGMRGYTF.

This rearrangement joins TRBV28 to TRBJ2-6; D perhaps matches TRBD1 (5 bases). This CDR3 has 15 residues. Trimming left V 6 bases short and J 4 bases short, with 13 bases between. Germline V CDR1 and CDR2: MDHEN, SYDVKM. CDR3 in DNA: TGTGCCAGCAGCCCCAGGGTCCTAGGGGCCAACGTCCTGACTTTC. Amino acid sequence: CASSPRVLGANVLTF.

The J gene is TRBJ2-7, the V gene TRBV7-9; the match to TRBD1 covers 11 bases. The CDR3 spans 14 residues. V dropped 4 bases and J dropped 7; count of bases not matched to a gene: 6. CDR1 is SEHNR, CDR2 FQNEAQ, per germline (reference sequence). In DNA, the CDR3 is TGTGCCAGCAGCTGGGGACAGGGGGTAGGGGAGCAGTACTTC. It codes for CASSWGQGVGEQYF.

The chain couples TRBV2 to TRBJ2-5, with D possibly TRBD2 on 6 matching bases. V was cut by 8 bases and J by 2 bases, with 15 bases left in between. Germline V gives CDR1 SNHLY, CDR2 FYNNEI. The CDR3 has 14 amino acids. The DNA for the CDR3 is TGTGCCAGCCCGAGGGGTAGCGGACAAGAGACCCAGTACTTC. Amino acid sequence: CASPRGSGQETQYF. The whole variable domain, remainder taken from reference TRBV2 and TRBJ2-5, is EPEVTQTPSHQVTQMGQEVILRCVPISNHLYFYWYRQILGQKVEFLVSFYNNEISEKSEIFDDQFSVERPDGSNFTLKIRSTKLEDSAMYFCASPRGSGQETQYFGPGTRLLVL.

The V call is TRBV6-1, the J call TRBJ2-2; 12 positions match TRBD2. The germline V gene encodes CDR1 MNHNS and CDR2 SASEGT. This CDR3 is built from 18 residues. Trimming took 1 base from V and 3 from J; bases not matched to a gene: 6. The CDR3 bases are TGTGCCAGCAGTGAAGGGACTAGCGGGACATGGTACACCGGGGAGCTGTTTTTT. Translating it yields CASSEGTSGTWYTGELFF.

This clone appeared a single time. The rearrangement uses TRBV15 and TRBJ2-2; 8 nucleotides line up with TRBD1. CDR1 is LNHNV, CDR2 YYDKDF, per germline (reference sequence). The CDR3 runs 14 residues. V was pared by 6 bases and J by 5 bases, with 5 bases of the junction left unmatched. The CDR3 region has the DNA TGTGCCACCAGTGCGACAGGGGCGACCGGGGAGCTGTTTTTT. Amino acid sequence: CATSATGATGELFF.

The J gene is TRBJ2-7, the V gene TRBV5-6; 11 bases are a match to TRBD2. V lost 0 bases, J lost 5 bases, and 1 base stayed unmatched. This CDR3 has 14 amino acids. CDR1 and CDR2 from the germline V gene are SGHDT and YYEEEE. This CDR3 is CASSLETSGDEQYF. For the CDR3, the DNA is TGTGCCAGCAGCTTGGAGACTAGCGGGGACGAGCAGTACTTC. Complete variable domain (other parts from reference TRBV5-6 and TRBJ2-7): DAGVTQSPTHLIKTRGQQVTLRCSPKSGHDTVSWYQQALGQGPQFIFQYYEEEERQRGNFPDRFSGHQFPNYSSELNVNALLLGDSALYLCASSLETSGDEQYFGPGTRLTVT.

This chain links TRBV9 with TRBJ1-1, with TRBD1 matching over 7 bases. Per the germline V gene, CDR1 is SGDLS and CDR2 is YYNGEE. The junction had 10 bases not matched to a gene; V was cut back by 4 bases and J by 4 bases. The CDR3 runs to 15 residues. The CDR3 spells CASSPQGGPGTEAFF. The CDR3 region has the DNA TGTGCCAGCAGCCCCCAGGGGGGACCGGGCACTGAAGCTTTCTTT.

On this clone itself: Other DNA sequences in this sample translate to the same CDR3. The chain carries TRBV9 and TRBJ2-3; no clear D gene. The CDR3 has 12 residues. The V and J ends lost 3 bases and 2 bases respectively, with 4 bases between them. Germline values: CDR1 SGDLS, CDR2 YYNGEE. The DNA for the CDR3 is TGTGCCAGCAGCGCCCCCACAGATACGCAGTATTTT. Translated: CASSAPTDTQYF.

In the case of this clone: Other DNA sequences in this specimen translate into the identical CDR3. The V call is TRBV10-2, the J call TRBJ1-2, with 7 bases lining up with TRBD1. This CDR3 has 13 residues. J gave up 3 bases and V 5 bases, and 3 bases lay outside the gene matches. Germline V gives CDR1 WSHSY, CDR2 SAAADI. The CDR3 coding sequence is TGCGCCAGCAGTCCCGGGACAGACTATGGCTACACCTTC. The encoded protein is CASSPGTDYGYTF.

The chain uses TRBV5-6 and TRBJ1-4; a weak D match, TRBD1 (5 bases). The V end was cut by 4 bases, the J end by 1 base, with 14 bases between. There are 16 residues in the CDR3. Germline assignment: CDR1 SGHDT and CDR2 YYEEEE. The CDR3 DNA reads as TGTGCCAGCAGCCGGGAGGGGACGGGAACTAATGAAAAACTGTTTTTT. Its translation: CASSREGTGTNEKLFF.

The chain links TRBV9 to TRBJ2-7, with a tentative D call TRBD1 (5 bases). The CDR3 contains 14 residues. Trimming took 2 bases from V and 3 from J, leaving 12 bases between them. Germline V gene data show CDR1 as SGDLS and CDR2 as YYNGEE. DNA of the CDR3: TGTGCCAGCAGCGTGGGGCACCTCGGCTACGAGCAGTACTTC. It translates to CASSVGHLGYEQYF.

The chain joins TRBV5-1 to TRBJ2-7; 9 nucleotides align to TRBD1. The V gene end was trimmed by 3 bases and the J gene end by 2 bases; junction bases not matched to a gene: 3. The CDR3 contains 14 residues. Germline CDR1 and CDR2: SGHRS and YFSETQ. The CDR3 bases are TGCGCCAGCAGCTGGGGACAGGGTACCTACGAGCAGTACTTC. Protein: CASSWGQGTYEQYF.

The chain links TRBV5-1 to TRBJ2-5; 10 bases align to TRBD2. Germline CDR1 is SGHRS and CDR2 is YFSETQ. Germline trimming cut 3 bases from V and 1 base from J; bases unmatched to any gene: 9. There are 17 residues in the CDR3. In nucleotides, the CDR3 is TGCGCCAGCAGCTGGGAAAAACTAGCGGGGCTCCAAGAGACCCAGTACTTC. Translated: CASSWEKLAGLQETQYF.